This TCR beta chain was profiled in a study of shared clonotypes between healthy human individuals. Libraries were prepared by immunoSEQ multiplex PCR; TCRdb keeps only in-frame clonotypes and omits some of them. The sample shows about 2.1 million clones, about 93% of them seen only once. Study outcomes and limitations: Few donors restricted represented genetic and exposure-history diversity.

Looked up from germline, CDR1 is SGHDT and CDR2 is YYEEEE. Trimming removed 3 bases at V and 4 bases at J, with 19 bases between. This CDR3 has 16 amino acids. CD45RO-negative CD8 cells positively selected for CCR7 made up the naive population, which excluded terminally differentiated effector memory CD45RA+ cells. A note on this clone: Its antigen is still unknown.

The chain links TRBV5-6 to TRBJ1-2; a weak D match, TRBD1 (6 bases). This clonotype was sampled from a young man in good health. Some clones in this sample may be carry-over from other donors' samples. The sequencing input was naive CD8+ T cells from PBMCs. This CDR3 is CASSSSTAGGPYGYTF. The CDR3 DNA sequence: TGTGCCAGCAGCTCGTCAACCGCGGGGGGGCCCTATGGCTACACCTTC. Complete variable domain (other parts from reference TRBV5-6 and TRBJ1-2): DAGVTQSPTHLIKTRGQQVTLRCSPKSGHDTVSWYQQALGQGPQFIFQYYEEEERQRGNFPDRFSGHQFPNYSSELNVNALLLGDSALYLCASSSSTAGGPYGYTFGSGTRLTVV.